What follows are 24 T cell receptor beta chains derived from one specimen sequenced in a study of shared clonotypes between healthy human individuals. TCRdb keeps only in-frame clones here, not all; method: immunoSEQ multiplex PCR. Of approximately 2.1 million clones in the sample, approximately 93% were seen once. Sequencing used naive CD4+ T cells from PBMCs. Stated subset: CD45RA+ positively selected. These receptors were obtained from a man aged 18 to 30 in good health. Some clones in this sample may be carry-over from other donors' samples.

The V gene is TRBV5-1, the J gene TRBJ1-4; 7 positions match TRBD1. CDR1 SGHRS and CDR2 YFSETQ come from the germline V gene. The CDR3 is made up of 15 amino acids. V shed 5 bases, J shed 5 bases, and the junction held 9 bases outside the gene matches. This CDR3 reads CASSGTAPPNEKLFF. In DNA, the CDR3 is TGCGCCAGCAGTGGGACAGCTCCTCCAAATGAAAAACTGTTTTTT.

The chain is built from TRBV7-9 and TRBJ1-5, with TRBD1 matching 9 bases. CDR1 SEHNR and CDR2 FQNEAQ come from the germline V gene (reference sequence). There are 15 residues in the CDR3. V dropped 4 bases and J dropped 3; count of bases not matched to a gene: 4. The CDR3 protein is CASSSWDRDNQPQHF. The CDR3 nucleotides read TGTGCCAGCAGCTCCTGGGACAGGGACAATCAGCCCCAGCATTTT.

J is TRBJ1-5 and V is TRBV4-1, with D uncertain. Germline V gene data show CDR1 as MGHRA and CDR2 as YSYEKL. V lost 1 base, J lost 6 bases, and 7 bases lay in between. The CDR3 is made up of 13 amino acids. The CDR3 sequence is CASSQGMIQPQHF. The CDR3 nucleotides are TGCGCCAGCAGCCAAGGTATGATTCAGCCCCAGCATTTT.

The V call is TRBV28, the J call TRBJ2-1; D unclear. CDR3 length: 11 amino acids. Germline CDR1 MDHEN, CDR2 SYDVKM. V was trimmed by 4 bases and J by 9 bases, leaving 7 bases between them. The CDR3 sequence is CASSSRTEQFF. The CDR3 nucleotides are TGTGCCAGCAGTTCCCGGACTGAGCAGTTCTTC. The complete variable domain, with remaining parts taken from reference TRBV28 and TRBJ2-1, reads DVKVTQSSRYLVKRTGEKVFLECVQDMDHENMFWYRQDPGLGLRLIYFSYDVKMKEKGDIPEGYSVSREKKERFSLILESASTNQTSMYLCASSSRTEQFFGPGTRLTVL.

The rearrangement uses TRBV5-1 and TRBJ2-1; perhaps TRBD1 as D (6 bases). CDR3 length equals 14 residues. Germline CDR1 and CDR2: SGHRS and YFSETQ. V was trimmed by 0 bases and J by 6 bases, leaving 10 bases between them. As DNA, the CDR3 is TGCGCCAGCAGCTTGGGACTCAGGGGCAATGAGCAGTTCTTC. Protein sequence: CASSLGLRGNEQFF.

The genes are TRBV28 and TRBJ1-1; the D is unclear. The germline V gene encodes CDR1 MDHEN and CDR2 SYDVKM. CDR3 length: 15 residues. Trimming cost V 1 base and J 2 bases, with 11 bases left between them. The CDR3 protein is CASSLSGGPNTEAFF. Here the CDR3 DNA reads TGTGCCAGCAGTTTATCGGGAGGCCCTAACACTGAAGCTTTCTTT.

V usage is TRBV5-1 and J usage is TRBJ2-7; TRBD1 agrees at 8 bases. CDR3 length: 17 residues. V lost 4 bases to trimming and J lost 4 bases; unmatched junction nucleotides: 16. From germline, CDR1 is SGHRS and CDR2 YFSETQ. The CDR3 nucleotides read TGCGCCAGCAGCGCAGGGGGCAGGGGACGACGGGTTTACGAGCAGTACTTC. The encoded protein is CASSAGGRGRRVYEQYF.

The rearrangement links TRBV2 to TRBJ2-7; maybe TRBD1 (5 bases). Germline lookup yields CDR1 SNHLY and CDR2 FYNNEI. Trimming stripped 7 bases from V and 2 bases from J, with 18 bases between. The CDR3 consists of 15 residues. Here the CDR3 DNA reads TGTGCCAGCACAGGAATGGGGCATGCACCCTACGAGCAGTACTTC. Amino acids: CASTGMGHAPYEQYF. The variable domain in full, completed from reference TRBV2 and TRBJ2-7, reads EPEVTQTPSHQVTQMGQEVILRCVPISNHLYFYWYRQILGQKVEFLVSFYNNEISEKSEIFDDQFSVERPDGSNFTLKIRSTKLEDSAMYFCASTGMGHAPYEQYFGPGTRLTVT.

The gene calls are TRBV5-1 and TRBJ1-4, with a weak D call TRBD1 (5 bases). The germline V gene encodes CDR1 SGHRS and CDR2 YFSETQ. The CDR3 length is 15 residues. The ends were cut back, 0 bases at V and 7 bases at J, with 13 bases in the middle. The CDR3 DNA reads as TGCGCCAGCAGCTTGGGACAGCCGGGTGGTGAAAAACTGTTTTTT. This translates into CASSLGQPGGEKLFF. Complete variable domain (other parts from reference TRBV5-1 and TRBJ1-4): KAGVTQTPRYLIKTRGQQVTLSCSPISGHRSVSWYQQTPGQGLQFLFEYFSETQRNKGNFPGRFSGRQFSNSRSEMNVSTLELGDSALYLCASSLGQPGGEKLFFGSGTQLSVL.

The J gene is TRBJ2-7, the V gene TRBV28, with 11 bases lining up with TRBD1. CDR1 is MDHEN, CDR2 SYDVKM, per germline. J gave up 0 bases and V 5 bases, and 3 bases lay outside the gene matches. The CDR3 spans 15 residues. CDR3 sequence (DNA): TGTGCCAGCAGTGCCGGGACAGGGGGCTCCTACGAGCAGTACTTC. Its protein product is CASSAGTGGSYEQYF.

V and J are TRBV27 and TRBJ2-7; D might be TRBD2 (7 bases). V was shortened by 2 bases and J by 2 bases, with 10 bases between the two germline ends. Germline CDR1 MNHEY, CDR2 SMNVEV (reference sequence). The CDR3 length is 14 residues. The CDR3 loop reads CASSLQGRAYEQYF. CDR3 nucleotides: TGTGCCAGCAGTTTACAGGGGAGGGCCTACGAGCAGTACTTC.

The rearrangement links TRBV27 to TRBJ2-3, with TRBD1 matching over 8 bases. CDR3 size: 17 residues. Germline assignment: CDR1 MNHEY and CDR2 SMNVEV (reference sequence). With V trimmed by 0 bases and J by 8 bases, 13 bases remained unmatched. DNA of the CDR3: TGTGCCAGCAGTTTATCTCCCAGGGGGCCCCCGGGACGTACGCAGTATTTT. Translation: CASSLSPRGPPGRTQYF.

The rearrangement links TRBV5-4 to TRBJ1-1; the D gene is possibly TRBD1 (6 bases). V lost 2 bases, J lost 1 base, and 15 bases lay in between. The germline V gene has CDR1 SGHNT and CDR2 YYREEE (reference sequence). This CDR3 has 16 residues. The CDR3 coding sequence is TGTGCCAGCAGCTTTGGGGGGGGCGTGAGGAACACTGAAGCTTTCTTT. Protein: CASSFGGGVRNTEAFF.

The CDR3 bases are TGTGCCAGCAGTGCATTACAGGGACGGGGTCAGCCCCAGCATTTT. This gives the protein CASSALQGRGQPQHF. This chain links TRBV2 with TRBJ1-5; tentatively, D is TRBD1 (6 bases). Germline CDR1 is SNHLY and CDR2 is FYNNEI. Trimming pared 4 bases from V and 6 bases from J, leaving 16 bases between. CDR3 length: 15 amino acids.

This clone is a singleton in its sample. The chain uses TRBV5-6 and TRBJ1-2; D may be TRBD1 (5 bases). Germline V gives CDR1 SGHDT, CDR2 YYEEEE. V gave up 4 bases and J gave up 0 bases, with 10 bases separating them. The CDR3 has 14 residues. The CDR3, as DNA: TGTGCCAGCAGCGGGGACGGATCTAACTATGGCTACACCTTC. Protein sequence: CASSGDGSNYGYTF.

The CDR3 coding sequence is TGTGCCCGAGGGTGTACTCAGCCCCAGCATTTT. It encodes CARGCTQPQHF. The rearrangement uses TRBV25-1 and TRBJ1-5; D gene ambiguous. Trimming pared 11 bases from V and 6 bases from J, leaving 11 bases between. CDR3 length: 11 amino acids. Germline CDR1 and CDR2: MGHDK and SYGVNS. Supplemented by reference TRBV25-1 and TRBJ1-5, the full variable domain reads EADIYQTPRYLVIGTGKKITLECSQTMGHDKMYWYQQDPGMELHLIHYSYGVNSTEKGDLSSESTVSRIRTEHFPLTLESARPSHTSQYLCARGCTQPQHFGDGTRLSIL.

This chain connects TRBV19 to TRBJ1-2; D might be TRBD1 (6 bases). Germline assignment: CDR1 LNHDA and CDR2 SQIVND (reference sequence). V lost 4 bases, J lost 3 bases, and 15 bases lay in between. This CDR3 comprises 15 residues. The CDR3 sequence: CASSTRTARDYGYTF. DNA for the CDR3: TGTGCCAGTAGTACTCGGACAGCTCGTGACTATGGCTACACCTTC.

The rearrangement uses TRBV19 and TRBJ2-1, with 7 bases aligning to TRBD2. Germline V lookup: CDR1 LNHDA, CDR2 SQIVND (reference sequence). This CDR3 region has 15 residues. V gave up 3 bases and J gave up 3 bases; unmatched junction bases: 5. CDR3 sequence: CASSISGSHYNEQFF. The CDR3, as DNA: TGTGCCAGTAGTATTAGCGGGTCCCACTACAATGAGCAGTTCTTC.

The chain recombines TRBV19 with TRBJ1-4, with D unclear. The CDR3 consists of 12 residues. V was pared by 7 bases and J by 5 bases, with 8 bases between. Germline V CDR1 and CDR2: LNHDA, SQIVND (reference sequence). The CDR3 DNA reads as TGTGCCAGTACTGGTGGGAATGAAAAACTGTTTTTT. As protein: CASTGGNEKLFF. The entire variable domain, with the rest obtained from reference TRBV19 and TRBJ1-4, is as follows: DGGITQSPKYLFRKEGQNVTLSCEQNLNHDAMYWYRQDPGQGLRLIYYSQIVNDFQKGDIAEGYSVSREKKESFPLTVTSAQKNPTAFYLCASTGGNEKLFFGSGTQLSVL.

This clone has only one observation. V usage is TRBV5-8 and J usage is TRBJ2-3; 11 bases agree with TRBD2. CDR3 length equals 17 residues. After removal of 4 bases from V and 4 bases from J, the junction contained 11 bases not matched to a gene. Looked up from germline, CDR1 is SGHTS and CDR2 is YDEGEE. CDR3 residues: CASSIGGTSGGADTQYF. DNA for the CDR3: TGTGCCAGCAGCATAGGAGGGACTAGCGGTGGAGCAGATACGCAGTATTTT.

The chain employs TRBV5-1 and TRBJ2-2; possibly TRBD1 for D (6 bases). The CDR3 is 14 amino acids. Germline-derived CDR1 and CDR2 are SGHRS and YFSETQ. The ends were cut back, 3 bases at V and 6 bases at J, with 12 bases in the middle. The chain's CDR3 is CASSSRTDPGELFF. In DNA, the CDR3 is TGCGCCAGCAGCTCCAGGACAGATCCCGGGGAGCTGTTTTTT.

This clone occurred once. This chain uses TRBV28 with TRBJ2-2; possible D gene TRBD2, 6 bases. The V and J ends lost 10 bases and 4 bases respectively, with 19 bases between them. CDR3 size: 15 residues. Germline V gene data show CDR1 as MDHEN and CDR2 as SYDVKM. The CDR3 DNA follows: TGTGCCACCGGAGGGGATTGGAGCGGCACCGGGGAGCTGTTTTTT. Protein sequence: CATGGDWSGTGELFF. The whole variable domain, remainder taken from reference TRBV28 and TRBJ2-2, is DVKVTQSSRYLVKRTGEKVFLECVQDMDHENMFWYRQDPGLGLRLIYFSYDVKMKEKGDIPEGYSVSREKKERFSLILESASTNQTSMYLCATGGDWSGTGELFFGEGSRLTVL.

The CDR3, as DNA: TGTGCCATCAGTGAGACTCCAGCAGATACGCAGTATTTT. Translating gives CAISETPADTQYF. This chain joins TRBV10-3 and TRBJ2-3; D is unclear. The V gene lost 2 bases and the J gene lost 4 bases, with 7 bases spanning the gap. This CDR3 is 13 amino acids long. Per germline, CDR1 ENHRY and CDR2 SYGVKD.

The CDR3 reads CASGGVGSYNEQFF. The CDR3 nucleotides are TGTGCCAGCGGCGGGGTGGGTTCCTACAATGAGCAGTTCTTC. The chain combines TRBV5-4 with TRBJ2-1; weak D call: TRBD2 (6 bases). CDR3 size: 14 residues. Germline loops: CDR1 SGHNT, CDR2 YYREEE (reference sequence). With 7 bases removed from V and 1 base from J, the gap between germline ends came to 12 bases.